The 25 T cell receptor beta chains given below trace back to one sample, sequenced in a study of cytomegalovirus exposure and HLA in healthy donors. The PCR was carried out with 60 Vbeta primers and 13 Jbeta primers. Assay used: immunoSEQ multiplex PCR; TCRdb lists only in-frame clones, some missing. Here the sample spans some 69,000 clones, roughly 65% being singletons. Material: PBMCs. The receptor source for this set is a male donor in good health and CMV-seropositive.

The CDR3 DNA reads TGTGCCAGCAGTTACACGGTCGGACAGGGCAACAATGAGCAGTTCTTC. Translated: CASSYTVGQGNNEQFF. The V gene is TRBV6-5, the J gene TRBJ2-1, with TRBD1 matching 8 bases. The CDR3 is made up of 16 amino acids. J lost 5 bases, V lost 2 bases, and 8 bases had no gene match. The V gene's germline CDR1 is MNHEY and CDR2 SVGAGI.

The chain has TRBV7-2 and TRBJ2-7; a possible D gene is TRBD1 (6 bases). The CDR3 runs to 13 residues. Trimming pared 2 bases from V and 3 bases from J, leaving 8 bases between. Germline loops: CDR1 SGHTA, CDR2 FQGNSA. The CDR3 region is CASSLNRDYEQYF. The CDR3 DNA reads as TGTGCCAGCAGCTTAAACAGGGACTACGAGCAGTACTTC.

The chain has TRBV7-2 and TRBJ2-4, with D possibly TRBD2 on 6 matching bases. Per germline, CDR1 SGHTA and CDR2 FQGNSA. There are 13 residues in the CDR3. The V end lost 1 base, the J end lost 8 bases, and 9 bases lay between the germline ends. CDR3 in amino acids: CASSLVGGDIQYF. As DNA, the CDR3 is TGTGCCAGCAGCTTAGTCGGGGGAGACATTCAGTACTTC. Full variable domain (outside the CDR3, taken from reference TRBV7-2 and TRBJ2-4): GAGVSQSPSNKVTEKGKDVELRCDPISGHTALYWYRQSLGQGLEFLIYFQGNSAPDKSGLPSDRFSAERTGGSVSTLTIQRTQQEDSAVYLCASSLVGGDIQYFGAGTRLSVL.

The rearrangement uses TRBV7-9 and TRBJ1-1; TRBD1 aligns across 8 bases. The CDR3 sequence is 13 residues long. Germline V CDR1 and CDR2: SEHNR, FQNEAQ (reference sequence). V trimming: 4 bases; J trimming: 7 bases; junction bases outside the gene matches: 5. CDR3 bases: TGTGCCAGCAGCTGCAGGGGGCCTATTGAAGCTTTCTTT. Protein product: CASSCRGPIEAFF.

As concerns this clone: The sample carries other DNA sequences with the same CDR3. The chain joins TRBV4-1 to TRBJ1-4; TRBD1 matches at 10 bases. Germline V gives CDR1 MGHRA, CDR2 YSYEKL. The J segment lost 8 bases and the V segment lost 5 bases, leaving 5 bases of the junction unmatched. The CDR3 totals 14 residues. CDR3 sequence (DNA): TGCGCCAGCAGCGACGACAGGGGGCCCGAAAAACTGTTTTTT. Amino acid sequence: CASSDDRGPEKLFF.

This clone was seen a few times. The gene calls are TRBV11-2 and TRBJ1-3; D not resolved. The CDR3 has 15 residues. The germline CDR1 and CDR2 sequences are SGHAT and FQNNGV. Trimming left V 1 base short and J 6 bases short, with 13 bases between. This CDR3 is CASSLGQPGLNTIYF. The CDR3 DNA is TGTGCCAGCAGCTTAGGGCAGCCAGGTCTAAACACCATATATTTT.

This chain uses TRBV27 with TRBJ2-3, with no clear D. The CDR3 contains 12 residues. Germline CDR1 and CDR2: MNHEY and SMNVEV (reference sequence). Trimming took off 8 bases at V and 1 base at J, with 7 bases between the two ends. Here the CDR3 DNA reads TGTGCCAGCGGGCGAGGCACAGATACGCAGTATTTT. Translating gives CASGRGTDTQYF.

The rearrangement joins TRBV7-9 to TRBJ1-4; 8 nucleotides agree with TRBD1. Trimming took 5 bases from V and 7 from J; bases not matched to a gene: 9. From germline, CDR1 is SEHNR and CDR2 FQNEAQ (reference sequence). The CDR3 is made up of 15 amino acids. The CDR3 nucleotides are TGTGCCAGCAGCAAGTTGACAGGGGAGGCTGAAAAACTGTTTTTT. Its translation is CASSKLTGEAEKLFF.

The genes are TRBV11-2 and TRBJ2-5; 7 nucleotides match TRBD1. Losses at the gene ends were 7 bases for V and 5 bases for J; bases not matched to a gene: 10. The CDR3 totals 14 residues. The germline V gene encodes CDR1 SGHAT and CDR2 FQNNGV. The DNA of the CDR3 is TGTGCCAGCACCATTCGACAGGGTCTGGAGACCCAGTACTTC. This sequence encodes CASTIRQGLETQYF. Full variable domain (missing parts from reference TRBV11-2 and TRBJ2-5): EAGVAQSPRYKIIEKRQSVAFWCNPISGHATLYWYQQILGQGPKLLIQFQNNGVVDDSQLPKDRFSAERLKGVDSTLKIQPAKLEDSAVYLCASTIRQGLETQYFGPGTRLLVL.

The chain has TRBV5-6 and TRBJ2-1, with D tentatively TRBD1 (6 bases). CDR1 SGHDT and CDR2 YYEEEE come from the germline V gene. Deletions cut 2 bases from V and 7 bases from J, with 16 bases between. CDR3 length: 15 residues. CDR3 sequence reads: CASSFRDTRGNEQFF. The CDR3, as DNA: TGTGCCAGCAGCTTCCGGGACACCCGTGGGAATGAGCAGTTCTTC. The variable domain in full, with the rest retrieved from reference TRBV5-6 and TRBJ2-1, is DAGVTQSPTHLIKTRGQQVTLRCSPKSGHDTVSWYQQALGQGPQFIFQYYEEEERQRGNFPDRFSGHQFPNYSSELNVNALLLGDSALYLCASSFRDTRGNEQFFGPGTRLTVL.

The V and J genes are TRBV5-4 and TRBJ2-7, with a tentative D call TRBD1 (6 bases). Germline V CDR1 and CDR2: SGHNT, YYREEE (reference sequence). V lost 0 bases, J lost 6 bases, and 13 bases lay in between. The CDR3 is 14 residues long. This CDR3 reads CASSLVTGSGEQYF. The CDR3 region has the DNA TGTGCCAGCAGCTTGGTGACAGGCTCGGGCGAGCAGTACTTC. Full variable domain (rest looked up from reference TRBV5-4 and TRBJ2-7): ETGVTQSPTHLIKTRGQQVTLRCSSQSGHNTVSWYQQALGQGPQFIFQYYREEENGRGNFPPRFSGLQFPNYSSELNVNALELDDSALYLCASSLVTGSGEQYFGPGTRLTVT.

The table lists this clone with a few counts. The chain recombines TRBV2 with TRBJ2-7; possibly TRBD1 for D (6 bases). Per the germline V gene, CDR1 is SNHLY and CDR2 is FYNNEI. The CDR3 runs to 13 residues. The ends were cut back, 6 bases at V and 4 bases at J, with 13 bases in the middle. The CDR3 nucleotides are TGTGCCAGCAGGCCCGGGACATCTTACGAGCAGTACTTC. This sequence encodes CASRPGTSYEQYF.

The chain recombines TRBV6-6 with TRBJ2-3; D is unclear. This CDR3 has 11 residues. Looked up from germline, CDR1 is MNHNY and CDR2 is SVGAGI (reference sequence). V was trimmed by 7 bases and J by 5 bases, leaving 7 bases between them. The CDR3 here is CASMTLDTQYF. The CDR3 DNA follows: TGTGCCAGCATGACATTAGATACGCAGTATTTT.

The rearrangement links TRBV19 to TRBJ1-6; D not certain. CDR1 is LNHDA and CDR2 is SQIVND in the germline V gene (reference sequence). CDR3 length: 13 residues. The germline V and J ends were trimmed by 7 bases and 0 bases, with 4 bases remaining between them. For the CDR3, the DNA is TGTGCCAGTACGAGCTCCTATAATTCACCCCTCCACTTT. As protein: CASTSSYNSPLHF. The entire variable domain, with the rest obtained from reference TRBV19 and TRBJ1-6, is as follows: DGGITQSPKYLFRKEGQNVTLSCEQNLNHDAMYWYRQDPGQGLRLIYYSQIVNDFQKGDIAEGYSVSREKKESFPLTVTSAQKNPTAFYLCASTSSYNSPLHFGNGTRLTVT.

This clone was counted a few times. The chain employs TRBV7-4 and TRBJ1-5; D is perhaps TRBD1 (5 bases). The CDR3 sequence is 13 residues long. V lost 9 bases and J 5 bases, leaving 14 bases between the germline ends. The germline CDR1 and CDR2 sequences are SGHVT and SQSDAQ. CDR3 coding DNA: TGTGCCAGTACAACGGGGGGTCATCAGCCCCAGCATTTT. Translating gives CASTTGGHQPQHF.

The table lists this clone with a few counts. This sequence joins TRBV5-1 and TRBJ1-4; the D gene is possibly TRBD1 (6 bases). The ends were cut back, 1 base at V and 4 bases at J, with 11 bases in the middle. The CDR3 loop spans 15 amino acids. Per germline, CDR1 SGHRS and CDR2 YFSETQ. Here the CDR3 reads CASSLTGLGNEKLFF. DNA of the CDR3: TGCGCCAGCAGCTTGACAGGGTTGGGTAATGAAAAACTGTTTTTT.

The chain employs TRBV6-5 and TRBJ1-4; the D is unclear. Trimming cost V 6 bases and J 2 bases, with 10 bases left between them. CDR3 length: 14 residues. Germline CDR1 MNHEY, CDR2 SVGAGI. CDR3: CASRTDGTNEKLFF. Here the CDR3 DNA reads TGTGCCAGCAGAACCGACGGGACTAATGAAAAACTGTTTTTT.

The chain has TRBV6-6 and TRBJ1-1, with D tentatively TRBD1 (6 bases). Germline CDR1 reads MNHNY; CDR2 reads SVGAGI (reference sequence). The CDR3 sequence is 15 residues long. Trimming pared 3 bases from V and 1 base from J, leaving 12 bases between. The DNA of the CDR3 is TGTGCCAGCAGTTATGTTGGGACACAGAACACTGAAGCTTTCTTT. It encodes CASSYVGTQNTEAFF.

This clone was seen more than once but under ten times. The J gene is TRBJ1-5, the V gene TRBV2, with TRBD1 as a possible D gene (5 bases). The germline V gene encodes CDR1 SNHLY and CDR2 FYNNEI. With 2 bases removed from V and 7 bases from J, the gap between germline ends came to 12 bases. This CDR3 comprises 14 residues. The CDR3 protein is CASSEIGDRQPQHF. In DNA form, the CDR3 reads TGTGCCAGCAGTGAAATAGGGGATAGACAGCCCCAGCATTTT.

This clone appeared a few times. The chain is built from TRBV5-3 and TRBJ1-2; unclear D gene. TRBV5-3 carries the ORF label, with uncertain function. Trimming took 0 bases from V and 1 from J, leaving 10 bases between them. The CDR3 has 15 residues. The CDR3 DNA reads TGTGCCAGAAGCTTGGCCGGACTCCTTAACTATGGCTACACCTTC. It is translated as CARSLAGLLNYGYTF.

The rearrangement uses TRBV19 and TRBJ1-1, with 8 bases matching TRBD1. V lost 4 bases and J lost 4; bases outside the gene matches: 5. This CDR3 is built from 14 residues. Germline V gene sequence: CDR1 LNHDA, CDR2 SQIVND (reference sequence). The CDR3 is CASSNQGASTEAFF. CDR3 coding DNA: TGTGCCAGTAGTAATCAGGGGGCGAGCACTGAAGCTTTCTTT.

The V gene is TRBV11-2, the J gene TRBJ2-2; D uncertain. V gave up 3 bases and J gave up 6 bases, with 14 bases separating them. This CDR3 has 15 residues. The germline V gene has CDR1 SGHAT and CDR2 FQNNGV. Here the CDR3 reads CASSFGAHSAGELFF. The CDR3 DNA sequence: TGTGCCAGCAGCTTCGGAGCTCATTCGGCCGGGGAGCTGTTTTTT.

In its sample, this clone was seen a few times. This chain joins TRBV6-1 and TRBJ1-3; D is possibly TRBD1 (5 bases). This CDR3 is built from 18 residues. Trimming removed 0 bases at V and 0 bases at J, with 15 bases between. CDR1 MNHNS and CDR2 SASEGT come from the germline V gene. The CDR3 region has the DNA TGTGCCAGCAGTGAAGCGCTTCAGGGCTCCCGCTCTGGAAACACCATATATTTT. This codes for CASSEALQGSRSGNTIYF.

The sample holds a few counts of this clone. The V call is TRBV7-2, the J call TRBJ1-1; D is ambiguous. The CDR3 has 13 amino acids. Trimming pared 3 bases from V and 5 bases from J, leaving 10 bases between. From germline, CDR1 is SGHTA and CDR2 FQGNSA. CDR3 DNA: TGTGCCAGCAGCTTCGGGGTGATGACTGAAGCTTTCTTT. It translates to CASSFGVMTEAFF.

This rearrangement joins TRBV5-1 to TRBJ2-2, with 7 bases fitting TRBD1. Germline loops: CDR1 SGHRS, CDR2 YFSETQ. This CDR3 is 14 amino acids long. Trimming cost V 0 bases and J 5 bases; bases outside gene matches: 1. The CDR3 DNA follows: TGCGCCAGCAGCTTGGACAGGGGAACCGGGGAGCTGTTTTTT. It translates to CASSLDRGTGELFF.